The rows below give T cell receptor beta chains drawn from one sample of a study of identical twins. TCRdb reprocessed the 5' RACE reads via MiXCR and lists one record per CDR3 protein. The sample carries over 500,000 distinct CDR3 sequences, under 25% recorded once. These data were also reused for a study on T cells expressing NK-cell markers.

The sample taken for sequencing was CD4+ T cells sorted from blood. These TCRs come from a woman between 18 and 29 years old in good health. CDR3s include the opening cysteine and the closing phenylalanine or tryptophan.

>TRBV28|TRBJ2-3
CASSPRTGKSTDTQYF
>TRBV5-1|TRBJ1-2
CASSATGDSGYTF
>TRBV20-1|TRBJ2-2
CSATKGSVGELFF
>TRBV5-1|TRBJ1-6
CASSLIPTGGTYNSPLHF
>TRBV4-1|TRBJ2-7
CASSQYRGSEQYF
>TRBV12-3/TRBV12-4|TRBJ2-2
CASSSRTNTGELFF
>TRBV7-9|TRBJ2-7
CASSSSNRDTTYEQYF
>TRBV20-1|TRBJ2-7
CSARDLFRGREQYF
>TRBV11-1|TRBJ2-3
CASSFGGGPTDTQYF
>TRBV21-1|TRBJ2-1
CASSKTTSGGSKQFF
>TRBV30|TRBJ1-1
CAWSVRGNTEAFF
>TRBV30|TRBJ2-7
CAWSLGGSTHEQYF
>TRBV10-3|TRBJ1-5
CAISDIREEQPQHF
>TRBV20-1|TRBJ2-1
CSARDPGGRFF